This TCR beta chain derives from a study of cytomegalovirus exposure and HLA in healthy donors. Study-level points and caveats: Analyzed later, most CMV-associated TCR beta chains appeared HLA-restricted. Highest at DRB1 and lowest at HLA-C, TCR association rates differed among HLA loci in a later analysis.

Only a few counts were recorded for this clone. Antigen specificity is unknown. A far larger clone is a single base away, which makes a read error likely. Primers included in the PCR were 60 Vbeta and 13 Jbeta primers. The repertoire was sequenced with immunoSEQ multiplex PCR; TCRdb's copy has only in-frame clones and lacks some. The table records about 69,000 clones, roughly 74% of them present only once. Trimming stripped 2 bases from V and 2 bases from J, with 11 bases between. The CDR3 is made up of 15 amino acids. In germline, CDR1 is SGHKS, CDR2 YYEKEE (reference sequence). This chain links TRBV5-5 with TRBJ2-1; perhaps TRBD2 as D (5 bases). The sequencing input was PBMCs. This receptor was identified in a woman aged 55 to 70 in good health and CMV-seropositive. This chain's CDR3 is CASSFGDRAYNEQFF. In nucleotides, the CDR3 is TGTGCCAGCAGCTTCGGGGATAGGGCCTACAATGAGCAGTTCTTC.